One sample yielded the 32 T cell receptor beta chains listed below, sequenced in a study of early T cells in non-severe SARS-CoV-2 infection (dated by TCRdb to the early 2020s). Preparation of the library involved 5' RACE. Data came from a NextSeq 500. TCRdb handled the public reads itself, with Q25 trimming in fastp and clone calling in MiXCR, and kept productive beta chains. Identical CDR3 proteins give one entry, which carries the most common genes and DNA. This sample is represented by 50,000 or so distinct CDR3 sequences; 4% to 5% of them were singletons. Jointly, the top ten make up 5% to 7.5% of the sample. The sample was whole blood. All receptors derive from an adult who was a healthcare worker with PCR-confirmed SARS-CoV-2 infection or an uninfected control (not recorded which).

This rearrangement joins TRBV10-3 to TRBJ2-7; 12 positions agree with TRBD2. The V gene's germline CDR1 is ENHRY and CDR2 SYGVKD. The CDR3 totals 14 residues. J was trimmed by 6 bases and V by 4 bases; bases with no gene match: 4. CDR3 bases: TGTGCCATCAGTGGACTAGCGGGAGTTAGCGAGCAGTACTTC. Translating gives CAISGLAGVSEQYF.

The table lists this clonotype with many counts. V is TRBV19 and J is TRBJ2-7; either TRBD1 or TRBD2 may fit D (5 bases each). This CDR3 is 15 amino acids long. V lost 7 bases and J lost 5, with 21 bases in between. Germline assignment: CDR1 LNHDA and CDR2 SQIVND (reference sequence). As DNA, the CDR3 is TGTGCCAGTACCCCCCCGGGGCAGGTCCCCAACGAGCAGTACTTC. This sequence encodes CASTPPGQVPNEQYF.

V and J are TRBV6-5 and TRBJ2-2; the match to TRBD2 covers 11 bases. Germline CDR1 reads MNHEY; CDR2 reads SVGAGI. The J segment lost 7 bases and the V segment lost 6 bases, leaving 7 bases of the junction unmatched. The CDR3 totals 15 residues. The CDR3 DNA is TGTGCCAGCAGAAGTAGCGGGAGGGCCAACGGGGAGCTGTTTTTT. This gives the protein CASRSSGRANGELFF.

J is TRBJ1-1 and V is TRBV27; D is possibly TRBD1 (5 bases). Germline CDR1 is MNHEY and CDR2 is SMNVEV (reference sequence). Trimming took 8 bases from V and 7 from J, leaving 14 bases between them. The CDR3 spans 12 residues. The CDR3 protein is CASRRTKGEAFF. The CDR3 region has the DNA TGTGCCAGCCGTCGGACAAAAGGTGAAGCTTTCTTT.

This clonotype came up many times. This chain connects TRBV20-1 to TRBJ2-2, with TRBD2 as a possible D gene (7 bases). The CDR3 consists of 14 residues. The germline V gene encodes CDR1 DFQATT and CDR2 SNEGSKA (reference sequence). V gave up 4 bases and J gave up 4 bases, with 13 bases separating them. The CDR3 coding sequence is TGCAGTGCTAATGGGGGGGCAGGCACCGGGGAGCTGTTTTTT. Its protein product is CSANGGAGTGELFF.

In its sample, this clonotype was seen many times. The genes are TRBV9 and TRBJ2-5; 10 bases agree with TRBD2. With 0 bases clipped from V and 4 bases from J, the junction kept 0 bases outside the gene matches. This CDR3 comprises 14 residues. Germline V gene sequence: CDR1 SGDLS, CDR2 YYNGEE. CDR3 nucleotide sequence: TGTGCCAGCAGCGTAGGGACTAGCGGAGAGACCCAGTACTTC. Its translation: CASSVGTSGETQYF.

The chain couples TRBV6-5 to TRBJ2-3; D may be TRBD1 (6 bases). CDR1 MNHEY and CDR2 SVGAGI come from the germline V gene. Trimming removed 4 bases at V and 0 bases at J, with 14 bases between. This CDR3 has 16 amino acids. This CDR3 reads CASSSISDRSTDTQYF. For the CDR3, the DNA is TGTGCCAGCAGTTCAATTTCTGACAGGAGCACAGATACGCAGTATTTT.

The chain's CDR3 is CASSRTANTGELFF. Here the CDR3 DNA reads TGTGCCAGCAGTCGGACAGCGAACACCGGGGAGCTGTTTTTT. The rearrangement joins TRBV6-1 to TRBJ2-2, with TRBD1 as a possible D gene (6 bases). Germline V CDR1 and CDR2: MNHNS, SASEGT. V was shortened by 5 bases and J by 0 bases, with 7 bases between the two germline ends. The CDR3 is 14 residues long.

Many counts were recorded for this clonotype. The rearrangement uses TRBV12-3 or TRBV12-4 and TRBJ1-1, with D hard to call. The CDR3 sequence is 12 residues long. The V and J ends lost 6 bases and 1 base respectively, with 6 bases between them. The CDR3: CASSPGNTEAFF. CDR3 DNA sequence: TGTGCCAGCAGCCCAGGGAACACTGAAGCTTTCTTT.

On this clonotype itself: A much larger clone differs by one base, so this may be a read error. The chain couples TRBV5-8 to TRBJ2-7; D is ambiguous. Germline CDR1 SGHTS, CDR2 YDEGEE. This CDR3 has 13 residues. The V end lost 2 bases, the J end lost 5 bases, and 11 bases lay between the germline ends. CDR3 nucleotides: TGTGCCAGCAGCTTTTCGTGGTCCGACGAGCAGTACTTC. This sequence encodes CASSFSWSDEQYF. Full variable domain (missing parts from reference TRBV5-8 and TRBJ2-7): EAGVTQSPTHLIKTRGQQATLRCSPISGHTSVYWYQQALGLGLQFLLWYDEGEERNRGNFPPRFSGRQFPNYSSELNVNALELEDSALYLCASSFSWSDEQYFGPGTRLTVT.

This clonotype was detected many times. The chain combines TRBV9 with TRBJ2-1; D may be TRBD1 (6 bases). Per the germline V gene, CDR1 is SGDLS and CDR2 is YYNGEE. The V and J ends lost 5 bases and 4 bases respectively, with 10 bases between them. The CDR3 spans 13 residues. For the CDR3, the DNA is TGTGCCAGCAGTCCCACAGGGTACAATGAGCAGTTCTTC. As protein: CASSPTGYNEQFF.

As to this clonotype: It may be a read error: a sequence one base away is much more abundant. The V gene is TRBV16, the J gene TRBJ1-2; no definite D call. Germline V CDR1 and CDR2: KGHSY, FQNENV. This CDR3 has 15 amino acids. V lost 0 bases and J 4 bases, leaving 12 bases between the germline ends. The CDR3 sequence is CASSQSIHGLYGYTF. Written as DNA, the CDR3 is TGTGCCAGCAGCCAATCGATACATGGCCTCTATGGCTACACCTTC. The full variable domain, in which reference TRBV16 and TRBJ1-2 provide the parts outside the CDR3, is GEEVAQTPKHLVRGEGQKAKLYCAPIKGHSYVFWYQQVLKNEFKFLISFQNENVFDETGMPKERFSAKCLPNSPCSLEIQATKLEDSAVYFCASSQSIHGLYGYTFGSGTRLTVV.

This clonotype occurred a few times. V and J are TRBV7-9 and TRBJ2-7, with 8 nucleotides matching TRBD2. The CDR3 covers 15 residues. The V segment lost 6 bases and the J segment 3 bases; nucleotides outside the gene matches: 10. CDR1 is SEHNR, CDR2 FQNEAQ, per germline (reference sequence). The CDR3 region is CASRGERAGGYEQYF. The CDR3 nucleotides are TGTGCCAGCAGGGGCGAGAGGGCGGGAGGCTACGAGCAGTACTTC. The full variable domain, in which reference TRBV7-9 and TRBJ2-7 provide the parts outside the CDR3, is DTGVSQNPRHKITKRGQNVTFRCDPISEHNRLYWYRQTLGQGPEFLTYFQNEAQLEKSRLLSDRFSAERPKGSFSTLEIQRTEQGDSAMYLCASRGERAGGYEQYFGPGTRLTVT.

This clonotype was observed at least ten times. This sequence joins TRBV6-5 and TRBJ2-1; 9 bases fit TRBD2. The CDR3 extends over 17 amino acids. CDR1 and CDR2 (germline): MNHEY, SVGAGI. V was pared by 6 bases and J by 3 bases, with 12 bases of the junction left unmatched. CDR3 coding DNA: TGTGCCAGCAGAAGTCCCTATAGCGGGAGTCACTACAATGAGCAGTTCTTC. It is translated as CASRSPYSGSHYNEQFF.

In its sample, this clonotype was seen many times. The chain couples TRBV7-3 to TRBJ2-6, with unresolved D. Trimming cost V 5 bases and J 2 bases, with 22 bases left between them. The CDR3 covers 19 residues. Germline V CDR1 and CDR2: SGHTA, FQGTGA. The CDR3 is CASSPWARGIDTGANVLTF. DNA for the CDR3: TGTGCCAGCAGCCCTTGGGCCCGTGGGATCGACACTGGGGCCAACGTCCTGACTTTC.

This clonotype has just a few counts. CDR3 residues: CASTEIIAFISSHTQYF. The CDR3 DNA reads TGTGCCAGCACCGAAATTATAGCCTTTATTTCTTCACATACGCAGTATTTT. J is TRBJ2-3 and V is TRBV12-3 or TRBV12-4; D uncertain. The CDR3 runs to 17 residues. V was clipped by 7 bases and J by 7 bases, with 27 bases between them.

This clonotype was detected many times. V gene TRBV5-4 combines with J gene TRBJ2-7; D is possibly TRBD1 or TRBD2 (6 bases each). Germline V gene lookup returns CDR1 SGHNT and CDR2 YYREEE (reference sequence). The CDR3 is made up of 16 amino acids. Trimming pared 3 bases from V and 3 bases from J, leaving 19 bases between. Written as DNA, the CDR3 is TGTGCCAGCAGCTCCTACCCCCGGGGGCGCGTCTACGAGCAGTACTTC. It yields the protein CASSSYPRGRVYEQYF.

This clonotype was seen repeatedly, ten times or more. J is TRBJ2-1 and V is TRBV4-2; D might be TRBD2 (6 bases). V shed 0 bases and J shed 9 bases, with 24 bases lying between them. CDR1 LGHNA and CDR2 YNFKEQ come from the germline V gene. The CDR3 has 18 amino acids. The CDR3 DNA follows: TGTGCCAGCAGCCAAGATCTGTTCAACGCCCTCCGGGGGAGTGAGCAGTTCTTC. Its protein product is CASSQDLFNALRGSEQFF.

J is TRBJ2-1 and V is TRBV18; D is possibly TRBD2 (6 bases). The CDR3 is 15 residues long. Per the germline V gene, CDR1 is KGHSH and CDR2 is LQKENI. V was pared by 2 bases and J by 6 bases, with 14 bases between. This CDR3 reads CASSPGTRPGNEQFF. In DNA form, the CDR3 reads TGTGCCAGCTCACCAGGGACTCGCCCGGGCAATGAGCAGTTCTTC.

This clonotype was detected a few times. In nucleotides, the CDR3 is TGTGCCAGCAGCTTGGCGGACAGACAGGGATTTGGTGGCTACACCTTC. This translates into CASSLADRQGFGGYTF. This chain uses TRBV5-4 with TRBJ1-2, with 7 bases lining up with TRBD1. The CDR3 is 16 residues long. V gave up 0 bases and J gave up 7 bases; unmatched junction bases: 12. Germline-derived CDR1 and CDR2 are SGHNT and YYREEE (reference sequence). The full variable domain, its missing parts supplied by reference TRBV5-4 and TRBJ1-2, is ETGVTQSPTHLIKTRGQQVTLRCSSQSGHNTVSWYQQALGQGPQFIFQYYREEENGRGNFPPRFSGLQFPNYSSELNVNALELDDSALYLCASSLADRQGFGGYTFGSGTRLTVV.

The chain carries TRBV20-1 and TRBJ2-1; 9 nucleotides align to TRBD2. Trimming at V came to 3 bases and at J to 2 bases, leaving 14 bases not matched to a gene. The CDR3 length is 18 residues. The germline gives CDR1 DFQATT, CDR2 SNEGSKA (reference sequence). CDR3: CSASPSIAGDVTYNEQFF. The CDR3 DNA reads TGCAGTGCTAGTCCCAGTATAGCGGGAGATGTCACCTACAATGAGCAGTTCTTC.

Only a few counts were recorded for this clonotype. The chain carries TRBV18 and TRBJ2-7; TRBD1 matches at 7 bases. CDR3 length equals 13 residues. Trimming took 6 bases from V and 3 from J; bases not matched to a gene: 5. CDR1 and CDR2 from the germline V gene are KGHSH and LQKENI. The CDR3 region is CASSPGTDYEQYF. The CDR3 nucleotides are TGTGCCAGCTCGCCAGGGACAGACTACGAGCAGTACTTC.

V gene TRBV3-1 combines with J gene TRBJ2-5; D ambiguous. Germline values: CDR1 LGHDT, CDR2 YNNKEL (reference sequence). Trimming removed 3 bases at V and 2 bases at J, with 7 bases between. CDR3 length equals 13 residues. The CDR3 sequence: CASSHPGQETQYF. CDR3 sequence (DNA): TGTGCCAGCAGCCACCCTGGACAAGAGACCCAGTACTTC.

This clonotype has ten or more counts. The V and J genes are TRBV11-2 and TRBJ2-3; no clear D. From germline, CDR1 is SGHAT and CDR2 FQNNGV. Trimming left V 0 bases short and J 5 bases short, with 3 bases between. The CDR3 extends over 12 amino acids. The CDR3 region is CASSLDRDTQYF. The CDR3 DNA reads as TGTGCCAGCAGCTTAGATCGAGATACGCAGTATTTT.

This clonotype appeared many times. V is TRBV19 and J is TRBJ1-2; 7 bases are a match to TRBD1. CDR3 length: 13 amino acids. Germline V lookup: CDR1 LNHDA, CDR2 SQIVND (reference sequence). V lost 6 bases, J lost 4 bases, and 5 bases stayed unmatched. The CDR3 region is CASRKTGVYGYTF. In DNA, the CDR3 is TGTGCCAGTAGGAAAACAGGGGTCTATGGCTACACCTTC.

This chain joins TRBV2 and TRBJ2-1, with 8 bases that match TRBD2. Looked up from germline, CDR1 is SNHLY and CDR2 is FYNNEI. The V and J ends lost 0 bases and 3 bases, in that order; junction bases with no gene match: 10. The CDR3 is 18 amino acids. CDR3 amino acids: CASSEALTAGAVYNEQFF. The DNA for the CDR3 is TGTGCCAGCAGTGAAGCACTGACAGCGGGGGCGGTCTACAATGAGCAGTTCTTC. Full variable domain (rest looked up from reference TRBV2 and TRBJ2-1): EPEVTQTPSHQVTQMGQEVILRCVPISNHLYFYWYRQILGQKVEFLVSFYNNEISEKSEIFDDQFSVERPDGSNFTLKIRSTKLEDSAMYFCASSEALTAGAVYNEQFFGPGTRLTVL.

This clonotype was counted ten times or more. The CDR3 nucleotides are TGTGCCAGCAGCCCCCGGACGGGTAGCTCCTACAATGAGCAGTTCTTC. Its translation is CASSPRTGSSYNEQFF. The chain carries TRBV7-2 and TRBJ2-1; no firm D call. This CDR3 comprises 16 residues. Between the trimmed V and J ends, which lost 5 bases and 0 bases, there was a span of 14 bases. Germline loops: CDR1 SGHTA, CDR2 FQGNSA.

CDR3 coding DNA: TGCAGTGCTGGGGACAGGGGCTACGAGCAGTACTTC. Amino acid sequence: CSAGDRGYEQYF. The chain links TRBV20-1 to TRBJ2-7; 10 bases are a match to TRBD1. The V gene's germline CDR1 is DFQATT and CDR2 SNEGSKA (reference sequence). This CDR3 region has 12 residues. J was trimmed by 3 bases and V by 5 bases; bases with no gene match: 1.

This clonotype has at least ten counts. This chain uses TRBV27 with TRBJ2-2; 10 positions match TRBD2. V lost 5 bases, J lost 4 bases, and 4 bases stayed unmatched. CDR1 and CDR2 from the germline V gene are MNHEY and SMNVEV (reference sequence). The CDR3 runs 15 residues. CDR3 residues: CASSPGLASTGELFF. The CDR3 coding sequence is TGTGCCAGCAGTCCGGGACTAGCGAGCACCGGGGAGCTGTTTTTT.

The sample holds many counts of this clonotype. The rearrangement joins TRBV2 to TRBJ1-2; D possibly corresponds to TRBD1 (5 bases). The CDR3 is 14 amino acids. The germline gives CDR1 SNHLY, CDR2 FYNNEI. V lost 7 bases and J lost 4, with 16 bases in between. As DNA, the CDR3 is TGTGCCAGCAAGGCCCAGGGAACTAGCTATGGCTACACCTTC. Translation: CASKAQGTSYGYTF.

This clonotype was detected a few times. The chain employs TRBV2 and TRBJ1-2; D gene uncertain. Germline V gene sequence: CDR1 SNHLY, CDR2 FYNNEI. With 4 bases removed from V and 2 bases from J, the gap between germline ends came to 17 bases. The CDR3 consists of 16 residues. For the CDR3, the DNA is TGTGCCAGCAGTGTAGGACCTCCGGGTTTGAACTATGGCTACACCTTC. Residues: CASSVGPPGLNYGYTF.

This clonotype was seen at least ten times. The J gene is TRBJ1-1, the V gene TRBV6-1; no firm D call. The CDR3 length is 11 residues. Trimming pared 2 bases from V and 6 bases from J, leaving 4 bases between. CDR1 is MNHNS, CDR2 SASEGT, per germline. The CDR3 protein is CASSEWSEAFF. In DNA form, the CDR3 reads TGTGCCAGCAGTGAATGGTCTGAAGCTTTCTTT.